The clone carrying this TCR beta chain occurred a few times. The antigen remains unidentified. The authors cocultured the mixed lymphocyte reaction cells at 37 degrees C for approximately six days. TCRdb's copy holds only in-frame clones and misses some; the assay was immunoSEQ multiplex PCR. This sample has 7,700 or so clones, with about 36% found just once. This record belongs to a study of siplizumab effects on memory and regulatory T cells. General study results and limits: Major contributors to the alloresponse seemed to be naive T cells, which also appeared more diverse than memory cells. Naive or memory phenotype was unassignable for roughly 75-97% of proliferating CD4+ or CD8+ clones.

The length of the CDR3 is 14 residues. Germline trimming cut 4 bases from V and 6 bases from J; bases unmatched to any gene: 5. The germline CDR1 and CDR2 sequences are MNHEY and SVGAGI. The specimen sequenced was CFSE-low (dividing) CD8+ T cells sorted from an allogeneic mixed lymphocyte reaction. This chain connects TRBV6-5 to TRBJ2-2, with 7 bases that match TRBD1. The clonotype originates from a human donor in good health; the cells came from an allogeneic mixed lymphocyte reaction. CDR3 DNA sequence: TGTGCCAGCAGTTCGACAGGGCCCCCCGGGGAGCTGTTTTTT. It translates to CASSSTGPPGELFF.